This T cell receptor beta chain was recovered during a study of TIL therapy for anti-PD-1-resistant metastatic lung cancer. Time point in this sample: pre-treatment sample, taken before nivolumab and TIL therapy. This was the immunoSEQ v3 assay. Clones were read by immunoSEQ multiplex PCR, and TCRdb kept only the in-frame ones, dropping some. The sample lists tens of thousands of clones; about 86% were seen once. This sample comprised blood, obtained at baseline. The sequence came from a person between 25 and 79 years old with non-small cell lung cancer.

The CDR3 sequence is CASSVFPGTQYF. The CDR3 nucleotides read TGTGCCAGCAGTGTATTCCCGGGGACCCAGTACTTC. The chain links TRBV28 to TRBJ2-5, with unresolved D. CDR1 and CDR2 (germline): MDHEN, SYDVKM. V lost 5 bases and J lost 7, with 11 bases in between. CDR3 length equals 12 residues.